These 24 T cell receptor beta chains were all obtained from the same sample, sequenced in a study of OX40 agonist ivuxolimab in advanced cancers. Library creation used the immunoSEQ multiplex PCR assay. Entries here come from immuneACCESS through TCRdb and include only in-frame sequences with V and J called. Some clones fail to appear in such tables; in the studies checked, an unresolved V gene covers under half of the shortfall, and the cause of the remainder is unknown. Within this sample are tens of thousands of clones, with roughly 90% of them counted one time only. The ten largest clones represent about 8% of the sample. The source material was CD4+ or CD8+ T cells sorted from blood, sampled in a trial of the OX40 agonist ivuxolimab. These TCRs come from an adult with an advanced solid tumor such as melanoma, head and neck, liver or kidney cancer.

V usage is TRBV29-1 and J usage is TRBJ2-1, with 10 positions matching TRBD2. This CDR3 has 15 amino acids. Trimming cost V 7 bases and J 5 bases; bases outside gene matches: 11. The germline CDR1 and CDR2 sequences are SQVTM and ANQGSEA. This chain's CDR3 is CSAALRLAGDNEQFF. The CDR3 DNA reads as TGCAGCGCCGCCCTTCGGCTAGCGGGAGACAATGAGCAGTTCTTC.

This chain uses TRBV27 with TRBJ2-7; the D gene is possibly TRBD1 (6 bases). This CDR3 has 14 residues. Per the germline V gene, CDR1 is MNHEY and CDR2 is SMNVEV (reference sequence). V lost 4 bases and J lost 7, with 17 bases in between. The CDR3 protein is CASSSGQELREQYF. The CDR3, as DNA: TGTGCCAGCAGTTCGGGACAAGAGCTTCGGGAGCAGTACTTC.

In its sample, this clone was seen a few times. The gene calls are TRBV7-3 and TRBJ2-2; perhaps TRBD1 as D (5 bases). The V gene lost 5 bases and the J gene lost 1 base, with 14 bases spanning the gap. Per the germline V gene, CDR1 is SGHTA and CDR2 is FQGTGA. The CDR3 has 16 residues. Written as DNA, the CDR3 is TGTGCCAGCAGCCCGATTACAGGAATGAACACCGGGGAGCTGTTTTTT. Translation gives CASSPITGMNTGELFF.

V gene TRBV28 combines with J gene TRBJ2-3; D could derive from TRBD1 or TRBD2 (5 bases each). The germline V gene encodes CDR1 MDHEN and CDR2 SYDVKM. This CDR3 comprises 15 residues. V dropped 5 bases and J dropped 0 bases, with 12 bases sitting between them. Here the CDR3 DNA reads TGTGCCAGCAGTGTCCGGGACCCTAGCACAGATACGCAGTATTTT. This translates into CASSVRDPSTDTQYF. The whole variable domain, remainder taken from reference TRBV28 and TRBJ2-3, is DVKVTQSSRYLVKRTGEKVFLECVQDMDHENMFWYRQDPGLGLRLIYFSYDVKMKEKGDIPEGYSVSREKKERFSLILESASTNQTSMYLCASSVRDPSTDTQYFGPGTRLTVL.

The genes are TRBV5-6 and TRBJ1-2, with 10 positions matching TRBD1. The CDR3 contains 15 residues. CDR1 SGHDT and CDR2 YYEEEE come from the germline V gene. J gave up 4 bases and V 4 bases, and 7 bases lay outside the gene matches. The CDR3 nucleotides read TGTGCCAGCAGCGGTCGGGGACAGGGGCTCTATGGCTACACCTTC. This sequence encodes CASSGRGQGLYGYTF.

CDR3 DNA: TGCGCCAGCAGCCCTACCGCTACAGGGGAGACCCAGTACTTC. Translated: CASSPTATGETQYF. This chain connects TRBV5-1 to TRBJ2-5; tentatively, D is TRBD1 (6 bases). This CDR3 is 14 amino acids long. Germline V gene sequence: CDR1 SGHRS, CDR2 YFSETQ. The ends were cut back, 4 bases at V and 5 bases at J, with 15 bases in the middle.

The rearrangement joins TRBV18 to TRBJ2-1; 8 nucleotides line up with TRBD1. The length of the CDR3 is 15 residues. From germline, CDR1 is KGHSH and CDR2 LQKENI. The junction had 6 bases not matched to a gene; V was cut back by 0 bases and J by 8 bases. In nucleotides, the CDR3 is TGTGCCAGCTCACCACCGGACAGGGTAGGTCATGAGCAGTTCTTC. It yields the protein CASSPPDRVGHEQFF.

The V gene is TRBV9, the J gene TRBJ2-1; possibly TRBD1 for D (5 bases). The CDR3 has 15 residues. Per germline, CDR1 SGDLS and CDR2 YYNGEE. The germline V and J ends were trimmed by 0 bases and 6 bases, with 13 bases remaining between them. The CDR3 DNA is TGTGCCAGCAGCGTAGCAGGGTCGTTTATCAATGAGCAGTTCTTC. This translates into CASSVAGSFINEQFF.

The chain carries TRBV18 and TRBJ2-1, with 14 nucleotides matching TRBD2. Trimming cost V 5 bases and J 9 bases; bases outside gene matches: 6. The CDR3 totals 15 residues. Germline V CDR1 and CDR2: KGHSH, LQKENI. In DNA, the CDR3 is TGTGCCAGCTCAGCGGGACTAGCGGGAGTATCTGAGCAGTTCTTC. This sequence encodes CASSAGLAGVSEQFF.

The chain has TRBV7-2 and TRBJ1-3; TRBD1 aligns across 8 bases. Looked up from germline, CDR1 is SGHTA and CDR2 is FQGNSA. The CDR3 runs to 17 residues. V trimming: 4 bases; J trimming: 0 bases; junction bases outside the gene matches: 8. The CDR3 reads CASSSGTGSYSGNTIYF. Here the CDR3 DNA reads TGTGCCAGCAGCTCCGGGACAGGCTCTTACTCTGGAAACACCATATATTTT.

The chain has TRBV5-1 and TRBJ2-7, with TRBD2 matching 7 bases. The CDR3 runs 15 residues. Looked up from germline, CDR1 is SGHRS and CDR2 is YFSETQ. With V trimmed by 0 bases and J by 2 bases, 5 bases remained unmatched. Here the CDR3 DNA reads TGCGCCAGCAGCTTGGTGGTGGGAGGGCCCTACGAGCAGTACTTC. Translation gives CASSLVVGGPYEQYF.

Comments on this clone: A read error may account for a junction end that differs from germline. V is TRBV7-7 and J is TRBJ2-2; tentatively, D is TRBD1 (6 bases). This CDR3 region has 17 residues. CDR1 and CDR2 (germline): SSHAT, FNYEAQ (reference sequence). CDR3 coding DNA: TGTGCTAGCAGCTTAAATCTCTGGACAGCCAACACCGGGGAGCTGTTTTTT. Protein: CASSLNLWTANTGELFF.

The chain's CDR3 is CASRSDSSYNEQFF. The CDR3 DNA sequence: TGTGCCAGCAGAAGCGACAGCTCCTACAATGAGCAGTTCTTC. V usage is TRBV2 and J usage is TRBJ2-1, with D maybe TRBD1 (5 bases). Germline V gene data show CDR1 as SNHLY and CDR2 as FYNNEI. The CDR3 has 14 amino acids. V gave up 6 bases and J gave up 0 bases, with 9 bases separating them.

The rearrangement joins TRBV19 to TRBJ1-2; 9 bases are a match to TRBD1. Per the germline V gene, CDR1 is LNHDA and CDR2 is SQIVND (reference sequence). J lost 10 bases, V lost 4 bases, and 7 bases had no gene match. The CDR3 covers 13 residues. The CDR3 region is CASSNTGTGYYTF. In nucleotides, the CDR3 is TGTGCCAGTAGTAATACCGGGACAGGGTACTACACCTTC. Using reference TRBV19 and TRBJ1-2 for the parts outside the CDR3, the full variable domain is DGGITQSPKYLFRKEGQNVTLSCEQNLNHDAMYWYRQDPGQGLRLIYYSQIVNDFQKGDIAEGYSVSREKKESFPLTVTSAQKNPTAFYLCASSNTGTGYYTFGSGTRLTVV.

The CDR3 is CAISRTNYEQYF. CDR3 DNA: TGTGCCATCAGTCGGACTAACTACGAGCAGTACTTC. The chain is built from TRBV10-3 and TRBJ2-7; D is perhaps TRBD2 (6 bases). The CDR3 consists of 12 residues. Per the germline V gene, CDR1 is ENHRY and CDR2 is SYGVKD. V lost 5 bases, J lost 3 bases, and 8 bases lay in between.

The chain links TRBV5-1 to TRBJ1-1; TRBD1 agrees at 8 bases. CDR1 SGHRS and CDR2 YFSETQ come from the germline V gene. There are 17 residues in the CDR3. The trim removed 5 bases at V and 3 bases at J, leaving 15 bases unmatched. CDR3 nucleotide sequence: TGCGCCAGCAGGCCCGGACAGGGCTATCCTTTGGACACTGAAGCTTTCTTT. Protein sequence: CASRPGQGYPLDTEAFF.

The J gene is TRBJ1-1, the V gene TRBV7-9; 7 nucleotides align to TRBD1. With 2 bases clipped from V and 5 bases from J, the junction kept 2 bases outside the gene matches. This CDR3 region has 13 residues. The germline gives CDR1 SEHNR, CDR2 FQNEAQ (reference sequence). CDR3 region: CASSLQGGTEAFF. The DNA for the CDR3 is TGTGCCAGCAGCTTACAGGGGGGGACTGAAGCTTTCTTT.

The chain combines TRBV10-3 with TRBJ2-3, with TRBD2 identical over 9 bases. J was trimmed by 4 bases and V by 3 bases; bases with no gene match: 11. From germline, CDR1 is ENHRY and CDR2 SYGVKD. This CDR3 comprises 17 residues. The CDR3 DNA follows: TGTGCCATCAGTGACCCTGTTCGAGCGGGAGGTCCAGATACGCAGTATTTT. It is translated as CAISDPVRAGGPDTQYF.

This chain joins TRBV7-3 and TRBJ2-2; TRBD2 matches at 7 bases. CDR3 size: 18 residues. Germline trimming cut 2 bases from V and 4 bases from J; bases unmatched to any gene: 13. Germline V gene sequence: CDR1 SGHTA, CDR2 FQGTGA. The CDR3 loop is CASSLGPSGGSTTGELFF. Written as DNA, the CDR3 is TGTGCCAGCAGCTTAGGCCCCTCTGGCGGGAGCACCACCGGGGAGCTGTTTTTT.

The V and J genes are TRBV10-1 and TRBJ1-1, with a weak D call TRBD1 (6 bases). V was trimmed by 0 bases and J by 7 bases, leaving 12 bases between them. Germline CDR1 is WNHNN and CDR2 is SYGVQD (reference sequence). CDR3 length equals 14 residues. The CDR3 sequence is CASSESWTAHEAFF. The CDR3 bases are TGCGCCAGCAGTGAGTCGTGGACAGCCCATGAAGCTTTCTTT.

The V and J genes are TRBV10-3 and TRBJ2-7; 10 bases are shared with TRBD2. With 6 bases clipped from V and 2 bases from J, the junction kept 7 bases outside the gene matches. In germline, CDR1 is ENHRY, CDR2 SYGVKD. The CDR3 loop spans 15 amino acids. The CDR3 coding sequence is TGTGCCATCAGCTCCGGGACTAGCGCTACCTACGAGCAGTACTTC. Its protein product is CAISSGTSATYEQYF.

The rearrangement joins TRBV29-1 to TRBJ2-1, with TRBD2 as a possible D gene (5 bases). Trimming left V 8 bases short and J 10 bases short, with 12 bases between. CDR3 size: 10 residues. The germline V gene has CDR1 SQVTM and CDR2 ANQGSEA. The CDR3 sequence is CSTQQREQFF. For the CDR3, the DNA is TGCAGCACGCAGCAGCGGGAGCAGTTCTTC.

CDR3 coding DNA: TGTGCCAGCAGCCGGGGGGGACACCTCCTAGAGGATACGCAGTATTTT. It is translated as CASSRGGHLLEDTQYF. The V call is TRBV7-9, the J call TRBJ2-3, with 8 bases fitting TRBD2. J lost 6 bases, V lost 5 bases, and 13 bases had no gene match. The CDR3 sequence is 16 residues long. Germline-derived CDR1 and CDR2 are SEHNR and FQNEAQ (reference sequence).

The rearrangement uses TRBV28 and TRBJ1-5; D uncertain. V lost 6 bases to trimming and J lost 1 base, with 16 bases between them. Germline V CDR1 and CDR2: MDHEN, SYDVKM. The CDR3 is made up of 16 amino acids. CDR3 residues: CASSPRPRSSNQPQHF. CDR3 DNA: TGTGCCAGCAGCCCACGCCCGCGGTCGAGCAATCAGCCCCAGCATTTT.